The 10 T cell receptor beta chains listed next were all sequenced from one sample in a study of glioma-infiltrating T cells after dendritic cell vaccination. Generated by immunoSEQ multiplex PCR, the TCRdb table keeps only in-frame clones and is missing some. Altogether approximately 92,000 clones are present, approximately 80% being singletons, with the ten largest covering 5.4%. Time point in this sample: after dendritic cell vaccination, including at tumor progression/relapse. The sample consisted of blood, taken after dendritic cell vaccination. Receptor source: a human donor with glioblastoma.

The rearrangement joins TRBV6-6 to TRBJ2-1, with a weak D call TRBD2 (5 bases). Trimming removed 7 bases from V and 15 bases from J, with 28 bases in between. Germline V gives CDR1 MNHNY, CDR2 SVGAGI (reference sequence). This CDR3 is built from 15 residues. The CDR3 nucleotides are TGTGCCAGCACCCAGTCGCCGGCCGGGGTTATAAGAGGGTTCTTC. This translates into CASTQSPAGVIRGFF.

The chain links TRBV7-3 to TRBJ2-5; TRBD1 agrees at 9 bases. CDR3 length: 15 amino acids. Trimming removed 5 bases from V and 4 bases from J; junction bases left unmatched: 8. CDR1 is SGHTA and CDR2 is FQGTGA in the germline V gene. The chain's CDR3 is CASSAGDRAGETQYF. CDR3 nucleotides: TGTGCCAGCAGCGCCGGGGACAGGGCCGGAGAGACCCAGTACTTC.

V and J are TRBV2 and TRBJ1-2; 10 bases line up with TRBD1. J lost 0 bases, V lost 5 bases, and 3 bases had no gene match. Per germline, CDR1 SNHLY and CDR2 FYNNEI. This CDR3 spans 15 amino acids. CDR3 region: CASSRDRGTNYGYTF. CDR3 DNA: TGTGCCAGCAGTAGGGACAGGGGAACTAACTATGGCTACACCTTC.

This rearrangement joins TRBV7-9 to TRBJ1-1; D is perhaps TRBD1 (6 bases). Trimming took off 5 bases at V and 1 base at J, with 8 bases between the two ends. The germline gives CDR1 SEHNR, CDR2 FQNEAQ (reference sequence). The CDR3 covers 13 residues. The CDR3 loop reads CASSRDTNTEAFF. CDR3 sequence (DNA): TGTGCCAGCAGCCGGGACACGAACACTGAAGCTTTCTTT.

The chain couples TRBV18 to TRBJ2-7, with 8 bases identical to TRBD1. The CDR3 loop spans 13 amino acids. Germline CDR1 is KGHSH and CDR2 is LQKENI. V shed 3 bases and J 5 bases; nucleotides not matched to a gene: 3. CDR3 sequence (DNA): TGTGCCAGCTCACCGACAGGGGTGAACGAGCAGTACTTC. Translation gives CASSPTGVNEQYF. Together with reference TRBV18 and TRBJ2-7, the CDR3 gives the full variable domain: NAGVMQNPRHLVRRRGQEARLRCSPMKGHSHVYWYRQLPEEGLKFMVYLQKENIIDESGMPKERFSAEFPKEGPSILRIQQVVRGDSAAYFCASSPTGVNEQYFGPGTRLTVT.

The genes are TRBV6-1 and TRBJ1-6; no definite D call. The CDR3 is 17 amino acids. V lost 2 bases and J 5 bases, leaving 16 bases between the germline ends. CDR1 and CDR2 (germline): MNHNS, SASEGT. CDR3 loop: CASSENRRGPNNSPLHF. CDR3 bases: TGTGCCAGCAGTGAAAACCGCCGAGGCCCTAATAATTCACCCCTCCACTTT.

The chain combines TRBV19 with TRBJ2-1, with D hard to call. Per germline, CDR1 LNHDA and CDR2 SQIVND (reference sequence). Trimming cost V 4 bases and J 4 bases, with 11 bases left between them. This CDR3 has 14 amino acids. CDR3 bases: TGTGCCAGTAGTAACCGCGGCCGGTACAATGAGCAGTTCTTC. It is translated as CASSNRGRYNEQFF.

The gene calls are TRBV5-1 and TRBJ1-4; D is possibly TRBD1 (6 bases). V lost 4 bases to trimming and J lost 4 bases, with 17 bases between them. There are 16 residues in the CDR3. The germline V gene has CDR1 SGHRS and CDR2 YFSETQ. Here the CDR3 reads CASSPGTQPGNEKLFF. In DNA form, the CDR3 reads TGCGCCAGCAGCCCCGGGACACAACCGGGTAATGAAAAACTGTTTTTT.

V and J are TRBV9 and TRBJ1-2, with no clear D. Trimming took off 0 bases at V and 2 bases at J, with 8 bases between the two ends. CDR1 is SGDLS and CDR2 is YYNGEE in the germline V gene. CDR3 size: 14 residues. DNA for the CDR3: TGTGCCAGCAGCGTAGACAGCCAGAACTATGGCTACACCTTC. Translated: CASSVDSQNYGYTF.

A single count supports this clone. The rearrangement links TRBV15 to TRBJ1-1, with D possibly TRBD1 on 5 matching bases. CDR1 and CDR2 (germline): LNHNV, YYDKDF (reference sequence). CDR3 length equals 15 residues. V lost 0 bases and J 5 bases, leaving 13 bases between the germline ends. Here the CDR3 DNA reads TGTGCCACCAGCAGAGATAGGGTGGGGGGGACTGAAGCTTTCTTT. It encodes CATSRDRVGGTEAFF.